These 10 T cell receptor beta chains came from one sample sequenced in a study of T cells in Graves' hyperthyroidism and ophthalmopathy. Authors of the study amplified TCR beta CDR3 regions from RNA transcripts. The primer set for the first-round RT-PCR of the TCR CDR3 was HTBI. Each CDR3 protein is one row after TCRdb ran MiXCR on the multiplex PCR reads. Of approximately 590,000 distinct CDR3 sequences in the sample, 15% to 19% are singletons; the top ten hold around 6.6%. The specimen sequenced was blood. Every receptor here comes from a woman in her twenties or thirties with Graves' hyperthyroidism.

In its sample, this clonotype was seen a few times. The chain carries TRBV9 and TRBJ2-2; 8 bases fit TRBD2. J gave up 5 bases and V 3 bases, and 6 bases lay outside the gene matches. The CDR3 length is 15 residues. Germline CDR1 reads SGDLS; CDR2 reads YYNGEE. CDR3 nucleotides: TGTGCCAGCAGCGCCCAAGCGGGAGTTACCGGGGAGCTGTTTTTT. Amino acid sequence: CASSAQAGVTGELFF.

This clonotype has only a few counts. The rearrangement links TRBV6-1 to TRBJ2-1; TRBD2 agrees at 8 bases. This CDR3 contains 13 residues. The V segment lost 8 bases and the J segment 5 bases; nucleotides outside the gene matches: 5. Germline V CDR1 and CDR2: MNHNS, SASEGT. The DNA for the CDR3 is TGTGCCAGCGCCGGGGGGGGGAACAATGAGCAGTTCTTC. It specifies CASAGGGNNEQFF.

This clonotype was observed many times. The gene calls are TRBV2 and TRBJ2-3, with D possibly matching TRBD1 (6 bases). The CDR3 contains 14 residues. Germline CDR1 reads SNHLY; CDR2 reads FYNNEI. Trimming removed 7 bases from V and 8 bases from J, with 19 bases in between. The CDR3, as DNA: TGTGCCAGCACCCCGGGACACGGTACCGCTACGCAGTATTTT. It specifies CASTPGHGTATQYF.

This clonotype showed up many times. The CDR3 region has the DNA TGTGCCAGCATTAGCGGCGAGAGGACAGATACGCAGTATTTT. Encoded protein: CASISGERTDTQYF. J is TRBJ2-3 and V is TRBV2; possible D gene TRBD2, 6 bases. The V gene lost 7 bases and the J gene lost 3 bases, with 14 bases spanning the gap. The CDR3 extends over 14 amino acids. The V gene's germline CDR1 is SNHLY and CDR2 FYNNEI.

The DNA for the CDR3 is TGCGCCAGCAGTGATCAGGGGAGGAAGCGGGAGGGATACCTCACAGATACGCAGTATTTT. Its translation: CASSDQGRKREGYLTDTQYF. The rearrangement joins TRBV10-2 to TRBJ2-3; 10 positions match TRBD2. Trimming cost V 3 bases and J 2 bases; bases outside gene matches: 17. The CDR3 is made up of 20 amino acids. Germline V lookup: CDR1 WSHSY, CDR2 SAAADI.

A note on this clonotype: This sequence may be a read error, since a much larger clone differs from it by one base. The chain combines TRBV27 with TRBJ1-1; D is possibly TRBD1 (5 bases). Germline-derived CDR1 and CDR2 are MNHEY and SMNVEV (reference sequence). This CDR3 spans 13 amino acids. DNA of the CDR3: TGTGGCAGCAGTGGGGGACCGAACACTGAAGCTTTCTTT. Amino acids: CGSSGGPNTEAFF.

This clonotype came up many times. The chain links TRBV20-1 to TRBJ2-5, with 12 bases fitting TRBD2. V was pared by 1 base and J by 5 bases, with 11 bases of the junction left unmatched. This CDR3 region has 17 residues. Germline V gene data show CDR1 as DFQATT and CDR2 as SNEGSKA (reference sequence). The CDR3 region has the DNA TGCAGTGCTAGAGCCTCGACTAGCGGGAGCTTTCGGGAGACCCAGTACTTC. It specifies CSARASTSGSFRETQYF.

In its sample, this clonotype was seen many times. The chain employs TRBV5-1 and TRBJ2-1; 10 bases line up with TRBD2. The CDR3 is 17 residues long. Germline CDR1 and CDR2: SGHRS and YFSETQ. Losses at the gene ends were 4 bases for V and 7 bases for J; bases not matched to a gene: 14. CDR3 nucleotides: TGCGCCAGCAGCCCTATCACCGGGACTAGCGCGTGGAATGAGCAGTTCTTC. Its protein product is CASSPITGTSAWNEQFF. The full variable domain, in which reference TRBV5-1 and TRBJ2-1 provide the parts outside the CDR3, is KAGVTQTPRYLIKTRGQQVTLSCSPISGHRSVSWYQQTPGQGLQFLFEYFSETQRNKGNFPGRFSGRQFSNSRSEMNVSTLELGDSALYLCASSPITGTSAWNEQFFGPGTRLTVL.

This clonotype occurred a few times. The chain joins TRBV29-1 to TRBJ2-7; 7 bases map to TRBD1. V was clipped by 4 bases and J by 2 bases; unmatched bases: 2. The germline V gene encodes CDR1 SQVTM and CDR2 ANQGSEA. This CDR3 region has 12 residues. The CDR3 DNA is TGCAGCGTTGGACAGGGTACCTACGAGCAGTACTTC. Amino acid sequence: CSVGQGTYEQYF.

CDR3 nucleotide sequence: TGTGCCTCCATTGGACAGGCGAACACCGGGGAGCTGTTTTTT. Translation: CASIGQANTGELFF. V gene TRBV10-3 combines with J gene TRBJ2-2; 7 positions match TRBD1. CDR3 length equals 14 residues. Germline V gene sequence: CDR1 ENHRY, CDR2 SYGVKD. Trimming took 11 bases from V and 0 from J; bases not matched to a gene: 6.